These T cell receptor beta chains were read from a single sample in a study of blood T cell repertoires in COVID-19. TCRdb's copy holds only in-frame clones and misses some; the assay was immunoSEQ multiplex PCR. The sample carries about 94,000 clones, approximately 84% recorded once. The source material was peripheral blood. These receptors all stem from a man in his 60s with acute or convalescent COVID-19. The CDR3 runs from the conserved cysteine through the conserved F or W. Fields, in order: CDR3 DNA, CDR3 protein, clone size, V gene, J gene, D gene. D genes are given only for firm matches. The size field is filled for only some rows; it gives once, few, many or a size class.

TGTGCCAGCAGCTTAGGAATCAGGGGGAACACTGAAGCTTTCTTT	CASSLGIRGNTEAFF	once	TRBV11-2	TRBJ1-1	NA
TGTGCCACCAGTAGGAATAGCGGAGCTAGCACAGATACGCAGTATTTT	CATSRNSGASTDTQYF	NA	TRBV24-1	TRBJ2-3	NA
TGTGCCAGCAGCTTTGGACTGACTGAAGCTTTCTTT	CASSFGLTEAFF	NA	TRBV7-3	TRBJ1-1	NA
TGTGCCATCAGCTCTGGGACAGGGAGGAACGATGAGCAGTTCTTC	CAISSGTGRNDEQFF	NA	TRBV10-3	TRBJ2-1	TRBD1
TGCGCCAGCAGCAGGACAGGGGGCGGGAGTTCCTACGAGCAGTACTTC	CASSRTGGGSSYEQYF	NA	TRBV5-1	TRBJ2-7	TRBD1
TGTGCCTGGAGTGTCAGTCAATGGGCAAATTCACCCCTCCACTTT	CAWSVSQWANSPLHF	NA	TRBV30	TRBJ1-6	NA
TGTGCCAGCAGTGAAGCGTACAGCTCCTACGAGCAGTACTTC	CASSEAYSSYEQYF	NA	TRBV6-1	TRBJ2-7	NA
TGCAGTGCTAGTTTTTTGGGGCCGGCAACTTACCCCTACAATGAGCAGTTCTTC	CSASFLGPATYPYNEQFF	NA	TRBV20-1	TRBJ2-1	NA
TGTGCCAGCAGCGGACAGGGAAACACCATATATTTT	CASSGQGNTIYF	once	TRBV6-1	TRBJ1-3	NA
TGTGCCATCAAGGATAGGGGGGGTAGGACTGAAGCTTTCTTT	CAIKDRGGRTEAFF	NA	TRBV10-3	TRBJ1-1	NA
TGTGCCAGCAGTTTAGTTCAAAACACCGGGGAGCTGTTTTTT	CASSLVQNTGELFF	NA	TRBV27	TRBJ2-2	NA
TGCGCCAGCAGTCCCGGGACAGGGAGTGGGCAGTACTTC	CASSPGTGSGQYF	NA	TRBV5-1	TRBJ2-7	TRBD1
TGTGCCAGCAGTGAATCTGGGGGGAAAGAGACCCAGTACTTC	CASSESGGKETQYF	NA	TRBV25-1	TRBJ2-5	NA
TGTGCCAGCAGTTTGGTAGGGGGCGATCAGCCCCAGCATTTT	CASSLVGGDQPQHF	NA	TRBV27	TRBJ1-5	TRBD1
TGTGCCAGCCGGGACTTCCGCGATGAGCAGTTCTTC	CASRDFRDEQFF	NA	TRBV19	TRBJ2-1	NA
TGCGCCAGCAGCTTCGAGTTCCCCTACGAGCAGTACTTC	CASSFEFPYEQYF	NA	TRBV5-1	TRBJ2-7	NA
TGTGCCAGCAGCCAAATTTTCGGTGGAGGCTACGAGCAGTACTTC	CASSQIFGGGYEQYF	few	TRBV14	TRBJ2-7	NA
TGTGCCACCAGTGATAGCGGGGCGAGGTGGGAGACCCAGTACTTC	CATSDSGARWETQYF	NA	TRBV24-1	TRBJ2-5	TRBD2
TGTGCCAGCAGCTTGGGGGCGGGGGGACTGAACACCGGGGAGCTGTTTTTT	CASSLGAGGLNTGELFF	NA	TRBV5-6	TRBJ2-2	TRBD2
TGCGCCAGCAGCGGGGTGAGGGACAGGAGCAAGTACTTC	CASSGVRDRSKYF	NA	TRBV10-1	TRBJ2-7	TRBD1
TGCAGCGTTGAAGAAGAAGGGGGTTGGGAGGAAAAACTGTTTTTT	CSVEEEGGWEEKLFF	NA	TRBV29-1	TRBJ1-4	NA
TGTGCCAGCTCACCCAGTCCCACTGACAGGGGGGAGACCCAGTACTTC	CASSPSPTDRGETQYF	NA	TRBV18	TRBJ2-5	TRBD1
TGTGCCAGCAGTCCTGGGGCCGGACGTTCCCCTCGAGCGACCCAGTACTTC	CASSPGAGRSPRATQYF	NA	TRBV28	TRBJ2-5	NA
TGCAGCGCGGGAACAGGGGGCGGCGAGCAGTACTTC	CSAGTGGGEQYF	NA	TRBV29-1	TRBJ2-7	TRBD1
TGTGCCAGCTCAAACGGACAAAAGGGCTACACCTTC	CASSNGQKGYTF	NA	TRBV18	TRBJ1-2	NA
TGTGCCAGCAGTGAAGGGACAGGGGCCGGGGAGCTGTTTTTT	CASSEGTGAGELFF	NA	TRBV2	TRBJ2-2	TRBD1
TGCGCCAGCAGCTTAGGACACCTAAACTATGGCTACACCTTC	CASSLGHLNYGYTF	many	TRBV5-1	TRBJ1-2	NA
TGCGCCAGCAGGCCCATTGAGGGCACCTACGAGCAGTACTTC	CASRPIEGTYEQYF	NA	TRBV10-1	TRBJ2-7	NA